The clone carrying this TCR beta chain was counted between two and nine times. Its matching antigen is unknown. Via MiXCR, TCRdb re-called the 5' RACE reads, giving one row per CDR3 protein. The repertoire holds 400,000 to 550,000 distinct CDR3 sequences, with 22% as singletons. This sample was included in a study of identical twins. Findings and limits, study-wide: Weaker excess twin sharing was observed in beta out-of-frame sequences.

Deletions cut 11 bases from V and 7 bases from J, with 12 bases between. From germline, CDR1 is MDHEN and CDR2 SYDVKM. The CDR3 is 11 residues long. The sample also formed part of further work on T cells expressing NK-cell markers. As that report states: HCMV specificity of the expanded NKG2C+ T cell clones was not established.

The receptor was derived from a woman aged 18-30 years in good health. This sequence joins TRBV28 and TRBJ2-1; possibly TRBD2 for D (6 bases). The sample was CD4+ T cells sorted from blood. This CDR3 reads CAGSTRNEQFF. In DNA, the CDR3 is TGTGCCGGATCGACTAGAAATGAGCAGTTCTTC.